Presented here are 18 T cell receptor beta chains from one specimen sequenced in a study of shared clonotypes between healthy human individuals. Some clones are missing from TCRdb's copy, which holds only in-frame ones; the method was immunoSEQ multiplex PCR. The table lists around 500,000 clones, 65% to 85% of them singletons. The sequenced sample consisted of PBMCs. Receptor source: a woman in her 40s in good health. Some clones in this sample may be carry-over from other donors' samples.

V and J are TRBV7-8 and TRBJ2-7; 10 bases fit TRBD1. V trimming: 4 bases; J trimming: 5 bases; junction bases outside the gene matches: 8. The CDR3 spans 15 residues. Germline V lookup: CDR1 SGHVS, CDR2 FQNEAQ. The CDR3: CASSSGDRGHNEQYF. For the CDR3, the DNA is TGTGCCAGCAGCTCCGGAGACAGGGGGCACAACGAGCAGTACTTC.

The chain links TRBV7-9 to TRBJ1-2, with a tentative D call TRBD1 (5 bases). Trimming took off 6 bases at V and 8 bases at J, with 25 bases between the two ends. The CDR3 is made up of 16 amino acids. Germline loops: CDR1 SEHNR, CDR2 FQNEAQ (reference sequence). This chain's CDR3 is CASSFGGTGFDEGYTF. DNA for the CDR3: TGTGCCAGCAGTTTCGGAGGGACGGGGTTTGACGAGGGCTACACCTTC. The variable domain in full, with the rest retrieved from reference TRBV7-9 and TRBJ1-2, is DTGVSQNPRHKITKRGQNVTFRCDPISEHNRLYWYRQTLGQGPEFLTYFQNEAQLEKSRLLSDRFSAERPKGSFSTLEIQRTEQGDSAMYLCASSFGGTGFDEGYTFGSGTRLTVV.

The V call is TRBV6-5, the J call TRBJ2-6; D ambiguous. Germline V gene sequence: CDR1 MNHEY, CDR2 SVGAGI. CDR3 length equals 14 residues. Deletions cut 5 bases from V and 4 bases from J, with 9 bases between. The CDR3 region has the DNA TGTGCCAGCAGTCAGACACCCGGGGCCAACGTCCTGACTTTC. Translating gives CASSQTPGANVLTF.

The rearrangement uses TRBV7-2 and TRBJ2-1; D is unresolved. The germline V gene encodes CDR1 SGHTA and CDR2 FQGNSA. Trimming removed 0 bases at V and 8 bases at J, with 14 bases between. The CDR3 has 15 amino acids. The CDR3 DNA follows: TGTGCCAGCAGCTTAGCGACCCAGGATCGCTATGAGCAGTTCTTC. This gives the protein CASSLATQDRYEQFF.

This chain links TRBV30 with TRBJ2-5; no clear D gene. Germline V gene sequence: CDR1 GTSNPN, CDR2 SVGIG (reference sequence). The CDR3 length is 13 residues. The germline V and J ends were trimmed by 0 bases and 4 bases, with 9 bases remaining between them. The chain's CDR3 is CAWSVVGLETQYF. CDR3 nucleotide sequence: TGTGCCTGGAGTGTAGTAGGGCTAGAGACCCAGTACTTC.

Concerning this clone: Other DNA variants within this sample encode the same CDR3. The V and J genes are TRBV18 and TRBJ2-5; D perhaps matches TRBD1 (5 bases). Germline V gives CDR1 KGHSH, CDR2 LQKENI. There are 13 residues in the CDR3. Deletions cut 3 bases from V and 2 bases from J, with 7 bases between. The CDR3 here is CASSPGRQETQYF. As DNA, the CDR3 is TGTGCCAGCTCACCGGGGCGGCAAGAGACCCAGTACTTC.

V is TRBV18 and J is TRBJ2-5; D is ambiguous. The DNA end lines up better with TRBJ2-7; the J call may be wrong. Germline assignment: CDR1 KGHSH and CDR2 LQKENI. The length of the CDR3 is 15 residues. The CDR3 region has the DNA TGTGCCAGCTCACCACTCACGGGCAAAGTCGGCGAGCAGTACTTC. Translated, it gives CASSPLTGKVGEQYF.

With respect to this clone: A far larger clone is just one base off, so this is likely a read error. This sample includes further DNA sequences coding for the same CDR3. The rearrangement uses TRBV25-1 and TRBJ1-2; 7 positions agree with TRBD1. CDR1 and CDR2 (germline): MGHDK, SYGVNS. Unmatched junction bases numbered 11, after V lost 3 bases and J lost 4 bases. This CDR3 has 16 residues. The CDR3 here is CASSELGTVGTYGYTF. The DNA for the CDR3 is TGTGCCAGCAGTGAGCTCGGGACAGTGGGCACCTATGGCTACACCTTC.

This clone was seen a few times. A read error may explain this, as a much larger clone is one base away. The DNA for the CDR3 is TGTGCCAGCAGTTTCCCGCGGGATAACCTTAGTACCCCCAAAAACATTCAGTACTTC. This translates into CASSFPRDNLSTPKNIQYF. The chain couples TRBV7-9 to TRBJ2-4; a weak D match, TRBD2 (6 bases). V was trimmed by 6 bases and J by 2 bases, leaving 26 bases between them. The CDR3 length is 19 residues. CDR1 is SEHNR, CDR2 FQNEAQ, per germline (reference sequence). The entire variable domain, with the rest obtained from reference TRBV7-9 and TRBJ2-4, is as follows: DTGVSQNPRHKITKRGQNVTFRCDPISEHNRLYWYRQTLGQGPEFLTYFQNEAQLEKSRLLSDRFSAERPKGSFSTLEIQRTEQGDSAMYLCASSFPRDNLSTPKNIQYFGAGTRLSVL.

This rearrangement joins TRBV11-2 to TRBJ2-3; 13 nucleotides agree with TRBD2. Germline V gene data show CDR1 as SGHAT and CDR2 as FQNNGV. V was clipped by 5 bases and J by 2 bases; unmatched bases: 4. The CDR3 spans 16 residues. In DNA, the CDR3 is TGTGCCAGCAGCGTGGGACTAGCGGGACTCACAGATACGCAGTATTTT. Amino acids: CASSVGLAGLTDTQYF.

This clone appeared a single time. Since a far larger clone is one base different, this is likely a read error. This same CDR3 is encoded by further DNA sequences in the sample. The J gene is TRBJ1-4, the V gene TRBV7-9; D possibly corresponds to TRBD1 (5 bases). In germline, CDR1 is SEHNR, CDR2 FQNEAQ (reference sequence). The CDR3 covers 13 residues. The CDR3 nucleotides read TGTGCCAGCAGCTCCGGGGCTAATGAAAAGCTGTTTTTT. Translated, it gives CASSSGANEKLFF.

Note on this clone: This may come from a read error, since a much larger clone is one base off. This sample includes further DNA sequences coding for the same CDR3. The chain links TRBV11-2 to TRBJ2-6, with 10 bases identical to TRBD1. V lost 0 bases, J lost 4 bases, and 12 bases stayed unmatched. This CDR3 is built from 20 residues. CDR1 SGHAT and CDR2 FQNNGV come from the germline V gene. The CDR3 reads CASSLDGPTGGGSGANVLTF. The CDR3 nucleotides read TGTGCCAGCAGCTTAGATGGGCCGACAGGGGGCGGCTCCGGGGCCAACGTCCTGACTTTC.

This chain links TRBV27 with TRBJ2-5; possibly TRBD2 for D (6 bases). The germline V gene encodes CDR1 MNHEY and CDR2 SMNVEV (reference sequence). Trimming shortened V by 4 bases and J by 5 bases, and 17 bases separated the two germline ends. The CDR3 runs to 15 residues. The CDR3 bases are TGTGCCAGCAGTTCCCTGGGGGGTAGCCTGGAGACCCAGTACTTC. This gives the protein CASSSLGGSLETQYF.

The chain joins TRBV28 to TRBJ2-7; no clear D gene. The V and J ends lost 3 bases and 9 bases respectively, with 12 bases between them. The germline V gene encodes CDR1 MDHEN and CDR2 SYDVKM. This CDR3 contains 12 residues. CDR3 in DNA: TGTGCCAGCAGTTTCCCTCCGGGTAGGCAGTACTTC. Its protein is CASSFPPGRQYF.

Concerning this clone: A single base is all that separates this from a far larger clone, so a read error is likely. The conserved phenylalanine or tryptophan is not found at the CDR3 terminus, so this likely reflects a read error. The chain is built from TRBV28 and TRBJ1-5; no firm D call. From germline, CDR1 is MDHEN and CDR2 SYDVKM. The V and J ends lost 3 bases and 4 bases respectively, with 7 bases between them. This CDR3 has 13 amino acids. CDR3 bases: TGTGCCAGCAGTTTCCAAGGAAATCAGCCCCAGCATTCT. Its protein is CASSFQGNQPQHS.

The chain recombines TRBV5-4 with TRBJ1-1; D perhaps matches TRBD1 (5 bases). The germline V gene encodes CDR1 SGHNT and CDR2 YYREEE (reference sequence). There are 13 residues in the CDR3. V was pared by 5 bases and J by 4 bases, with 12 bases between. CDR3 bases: TGTGCCAGCAGTTTTCCCCAGGGCACTGAAGCTTTCTTT. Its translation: CASSFPQGTEAFF.

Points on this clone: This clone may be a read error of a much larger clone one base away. CDR3 coding DNA: TGTGCCAGCAGCTTAGCAGTGAACACTGAAGCTTTCTTT. Translation: CASSLAVNTEAFF. The chain recombines TRBV5-4 with TRBJ1-1; D is unclear. There are 13 residues in the CDR3. The germline gives CDR1 SGHNT, CDR2 YYREEE (reference sequence). V lost 2 bases, J lost 0 bases, and 5 bases lay in between.

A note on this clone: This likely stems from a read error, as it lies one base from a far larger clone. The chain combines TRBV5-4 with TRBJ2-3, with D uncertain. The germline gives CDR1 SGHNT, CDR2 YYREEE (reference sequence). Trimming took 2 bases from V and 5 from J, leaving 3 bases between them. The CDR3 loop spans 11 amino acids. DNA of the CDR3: TGTGCCAGCAGCTTCCGAGATACGCAGTATTTT. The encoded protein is CASSFRDTQYF.